This T cell receptor (beta chain) was captured by sequencing in a study of blood T cell repertoires in COVID-19. Seattle-derived patients entered the study during active infection and were followed longitudinally. The repertoire was sequenced with immunoSEQ multiplex PCR; TCRdb's copy has only in-frame clones and lacks some. The sample carries 450,000 or so clones, roughly 89% recorded once. The CDR3 consists of 13 residues. V lost 8 bases and J 0 bases, leaving 10 bases between the germline ends. Germline assignment: CDR1 LNHDA and CDR2 SQIVND (reference sequence). Sequenced sample: peripheral blood. The J gene is TRBJ1-2, the V gene TRBV19; D is ambiguous. The receptor was isolated from a man aged 18 to 29 with COVID-19, enrolled during active disease. The CDR3 protein is CASSYRSNYGYTF. DNA of the CDR3: TGTGCCAGTTCCTACAGATCTAACTATGGCTACACCTTC.